The 24 T cell receptor beta chains below come from one sample, sequenced in a study of blood T cell repertoires in COVID-19. Profiled with immunoSEQ multiplex PCR; TCRdb holds only in-frame clones, not every one. The sample has 250,000 or so clones; 80% to 90% are singletons. Material for sequencing was PBMCs or T cells enriched from blood (not recorded which). The receptors derive from a woman aged 45-65 years who had recovered from COVID-19.

The CDR3 nucleotides are TGTGCCAGCAGCTTGGGACAGCACTCTGGGGCCAACGTCCTGACTTTC. Residues: CASSLGQHSGANVLTF. V and J are TRBV5-4 and TRBJ2-6, with D tentatively TRBD1 (5 bases). The CDR3 has 16 amino acids. Germline CDR1 is SGHNT and CDR2 is YYREEE (reference sequence). V was pared by 0 bases and J by 0 bases, with 7 bases between.

The chain employs TRBV19 and TRBJ2-2, with TRBD2 as a possible D gene (6 bases). The V end lost 4 bases, the J end lost 5 bases, and 17 bases lay between the germline ends. CDR1 and CDR2 (germline): LNHDA, SQIVND (reference sequence). The CDR3 is 16 amino acids. The CDR3 bases are TGTGCCAGTAGTAGACCGGGAGTGGTCGTGACCGGGGAGCTGTTTTTT. It is translated as CASSRPGVVVTGELFF.

In this sample, this clone turned up a few times. This sequence joins TRBV7-9 and TRBJ2-3; D is unresolved. From germline, CDR1 is SEHNR and CDR2 FQNEAQ (reference sequence). V was cut by 3 bases and J by 0 bases, with 7 bases left in between. The CDR3 totals 14 residues. The DNA of the CDR3 is TGTGCCAGCAGCTTCAGTCTTAGCACAGATACGCAGTATTTT. It specifies CASSFSLSTDTQYF.

V is TRBV3-1 (or the pseudogene TRBV3-2) and J is TRBJ1-5; 8 bases are a match to TRBD1. After removal of 6 bases from V and 2 bases from J, the junction contained 3 bases not matched to a gene. This CDR3 has 14 residues. Germline CDR1 reads LGHDT; CDR2 reads YNNKEL (reference sequence). For the CDR3, the DNA is TGTGCCAGCAGTACAGGGGGGGGCAATCAGCCCCAGCATTTT. It encodes CASSTGGGNQPQHF.

The V and J genes are TRBV9 and TRBJ2-5; D unresolved. There are 14 residues in the CDR3. V gave up 0 bases and J gave up 5 bases, with 11 bases separating them. Germline V gives CDR1 SGDLS, CDR2 YYNGEE. CDR3 DNA sequence: TGTGCCAGCAGCGTAGCTGGGCACCTTGAGACCCAGTACTTC. Translating gives CASSVAGHLETQYF.

This chain joins TRBV27 and TRBJ2-2; 9 nucleotides match TRBD2. CDR1 and CDR2 (germline): MNHEY, SMNVEV (reference sequence). The CDR3 runs to 13 residues. CDR3 DNA: TGTGGAACTGCTAGCGGGGACACCGGGGAGCTGTTTTTT. Translating gives CGTASGDTGELFF.

This clone was detected once. The V call is TRBV9, the J call TRBJ1-5; D may be TRBD1 (6 bases). From germline, CDR1 is SGDLS and CDR2 YYNGEE. V was clipped by 0 bases and J by 5 bases, with 12 bases between them. The CDR3 covers 15 residues. CDR3 bases: TGTGCCAGCAGCGTAGGGGGGCAAATTGATCAGCCCCAGCATTTT. Protein sequence: CASSVGGQIDQPQHF.

V usage is TRBV5-4 and J usage is TRBJ1-2; possibly TRBD1 for D (5 bases). Germline V lookup: CDR1 SGHNT, CDR2 YYREEE (reference sequence). This CDR3 region has 12 residues. V lost 7 bases to trimming and J lost 4 bases, with 11 bases between them. CDR3 loop: CASGNRSYGYTF. The CDR3 region has the DNA TGTGCCAGCGGAAACAGGTCCTATGGCTACACCTTC. Supplemented by reference TRBV5-4 and TRBJ1-2, the full variable domain reads ETGVTQSPTHLIKTRGQQVTLRCSSQSGHNTVSWYQQALGQGPQFIFQYYREEENGRGNFPPRFSGLQFPNYSSELNVNALELDDSALYLCASGNRSYGYTFGSGTRLTVV.

V and J are TRBV3-1 (or the pseudogene TRBV3-2) and TRBJ1-5, with D unclear. The ends were cut back, 1 base at V and 1 base at J, with 5 bases in the middle. Germline-derived CDR1 and CDR2 are LGHDT and YNNKEL (reference sequence). The CDR3 runs 14 residues. In DNA, the CDR3 is TGTGCCAGCAGCCAAGCACACAGCAATCAGCCCCAGCATTTT. Translating gives CASSQAHSNQPQHF.

This chain links TRBV10-3 with TRBJ2-7, with D perhaps matching TRBD2 (6 bases). CDR3 length: 17 residues. Trimming pared 2 bases from V and 6 bases from J, leaving 23 bases between. Germline assignment: CDR1 ENHRY and CDR2 SYGVKD. CDR3 nucleotides: TGTGCCATCAGTGAGCCTACGAGGTCTAGCGTTCCTTCCGAGCAGTACTTC. This gives the protein CAISEPTRSSVPSEQYF.

The chain links TRBV4-2 to TRBJ2-1; D uncertain. Germline CDR1 reads LGHNA; CDR2 reads YNFKEQ. Trimming took off 1 base at V and 9 bases at J, with 22 bases between the two ends. This CDR3 has 17 residues. The CDR3 sequence: CASSQVLVFDSVGEQFF. The CDR3 nucleotides are TGTGCCAGCAGCCAAGTACTTGTATTTGACTCCGTGGGTGAGCAGTTCTTC.

The gene calls are TRBV2 and TRBJ1-5, with TRBD1 matching 8 bases. The length of the CDR3 is 16 residues. J gave up 6 bases and V 5 bases, and 12 bases lay outside the gene matches. Germline values: CDR1 SNHLY, CDR2 FYNNEI. CDR3 protein: CASSQGQGGFGQPQHF. The CDR3 nucleotides read TGTGCCAGCAGTCAAGGACAGGGAGGATTTGGTCAGCCCCAGCATTTT.

This clone was found a few times. The chain has TRBV5-1 and TRBJ2-2; D may be TRBD2 (6 bases). V gave up 4 bases and J gave up 0 bases, with 10 bases separating them. CDR3 length: 15 amino acids. Germline V gene lookup returns CDR1 SGHRS and CDR2 YFSETQ. The CDR3 region has the DNA TGCGCCAGCAGCCCGGGACTCACGAACACCGGGGAGCTGTTTTTT. As protein: CASSPGLTNTGELFF.

This chain links TRBV4-2 with TRBJ1-2; D is perhaps TRBD1 (5 bases). The germline V gene has CDR1 LGHNA and CDR2 YNFKEQ. The CDR3 sequence is 15 residues long. V shed 0 bases and J shed 3 bases, with 11 bases lying between them. The CDR3 DNA follows: TGTGCCAGCAGCCAAGATCCGGGGGAACACTATGGCTACACCTTC. Translating it yields CASSQDPGEHYGYTF.

The genes are TRBV19 and TRBJ2-6; TRBD1 is a possible D gene (6 bases). This CDR3 is built from 14 residues. The germline V and J ends were trimmed by 4 bases and 2 bases, with 6 bases remaining between them. Germline-derived CDR1 and CDR2 are LNHDA and SQIVND (reference sequence). The chain's CDR3 is CASSNRAGANVLTF. DNA for the CDR3: TGTGCCAGTAGTAACAGGGCTGGGGCCAACGTCCTGACTTTC.

The gene calls are TRBV11-2 and TRBJ2-7; no clear D gene. Germline values: CDR1 SGHAT, CDR2 FQNNGV. Between the trimmed V and J ends, which lost 2 bases and 5 bases, there was a span of 13 bases. The CDR3 runs 14 residues. CDR3: CASSLSSMLDEQYF. The DNA for the CDR3 is TGTGCCAGCAGCTTATCTTCTATGCTCGACGAGCAGTACTTC.

The chain recombines TRBV5-1 with TRBJ1-2; TRBD1 aligns across 7 bases. The junction had 6 bases not matched to a gene; V was cut back by 4 bases and J by 3 bases. This CDR3 has 14 amino acids. The V gene's germline CDR1 is SGHRS and CDR2 YFSETQ. The CDR3, as DNA: TGCGCCAGCAGCCCCTCGGGACAGCACTATGGCTACACCTTC. Amino acid sequence: CASSPSGQHYGYTF.

The chain has TRBV11-2 and TRBJ2-3; D call uncertain. This CDR3 region has 13 residues. The germline V gene has CDR1 SGHAT and CDR2 FQNNGV. V lost 2 bases and J 10 bases, leaving 13 bases between the germline ends. CDR3 DNA: TGTGCCAGCAGCTTAATTAGAACGAGGTCGCAGTATTTT. Translating it yields CASSLIRTRSQYF.

The rearrangement joins TRBV3-1 (or the pseudogene TRBV3-2) to TRBJ2-4, with 8 bases identical to TRBD2. The germline V gene encodes CDR1 LGHDT and CDR2 YNNKEL (reference sequence). V trimming: 5 bases; J trimming: 5 bases; junction bases outside the gene matches: 17. This CDR3 has 18 residues. The CDR3 reads CASSAVKGEREYQNIQYF. The CDR3 DNA reads as TGTGCCAGCAGCGCCGTAAAGGGGGAGCGGGAGTATCAAAACATTCAGTACTTC.

The rearrangement links TRBV19 to TRBJ2-2, with 9 bases aligning to TRBD2. With V trimmed by 11 bases and J by 5 bases, 12 bases remained unmatched. Germline assignment: CDR1 LNHDA and CDR2 SQIVND (reference sequence). This CDR3 has 15 residues. For the CDR3, the DNA is TGTGCCTCCGGGGGGCGGGAGGGCCGGACCGGGGAGCTGTTTTTT. Translated, it gives CASGGREGRTGELFF.

The CDR3 region has the DNA TGTGCCAGCAGTTACAAGGGGAACTATGGCTACACCTTC. Its translation is CASSYKGNYGYTF. The rearrangement joins TRBV6-2 or TRBV6-3 to TRBJ1-2; weak D call: TRBD1 (5 bases). CDR1 MNHEY and CDR2 SVGEGT come from the germline V gene. Trimming pared 2 bases from V and 2 bases from J, leaving 6 bases between. This CDR3 spans 13 amino acids.

In this sample, this clone turned up many times. CDR3 nucleotides: TGTGCCCGACGGGACAGCCAGGAAACTGAAGCTTTCTTT. Its protein is CARRDSQETEAFF. The V call is TRBV10-3, the J call TRBJ1-1; 7 nucleotides match TRBD1. Germline V gives CDR1 ENHRY, CDR2 SYGVKD. V trimming: 11 bases; J trimming: 5 bases; junction bases outside the gene matches: 11. The CDR3 runs 13 residues.

This sequence joins TRBV11-1 and TRBJ2-7; a possible D gene is TRBD1 (5 bases). Trimming stripped 5 bases from V and 0 bases from J, with 14 bases between. The CDR3 consists of 15 residues. Germline V lookup: CDR1 SGHAT, CDR2 FQDESV (reference sequence). The CDR3 loop reads CASSRKTESSYEQYF. CDR3 nucleotide sequence: TGTGCCAGCAGCCGCAAGACAGAGAGCTCCTACGAGCAGTACTTC. The variable domain in full, with the rest retrieved from reference TRBV11-1 and TRBJ2-7, is EAEVAQSPRYKITEKSQAVAFWCDPISGHATLYWYRQILGQGPELLVQFQDESVVDDSQLPKDRFSAERLKGVDSTLKIQPAELGDSAMYLCASSRKTESSYEQYFGPGTRLTVT.

The chain combines TRBV5-1 with TRBJ2-2; 8 bases agree with TRBD2. With 4 bases clipped from V and 4 bases from J, the junction kept 18 bases outside the gene matches. CDR1 is SGHRS and CDR2 is YFSETQ in the germline V gene. This CDR3 comprises 19 residues. CDR3 nucleotide sequence: TGCGCCAGCAGCCCGAGGAAAGGGGGAGCGGGAGAAGCCACCGGGGAGCTGTTTTTT. Amino acid sequence: CASSPRKGGAGEATGELFF. The full variable domain, its missing parts supplied by reference TRBV5-1 and TRBJ2-2, is KAGVTQTPRYLIKTRGQQVTLSCSPISGHRSVSWYQQTPGQGLQFLFEYFSETQRNKGNFPGRFSGRQFSNSRSEMNVSTLELGDSALYLCASSPRKGGAGEATGELFFGEGSRLTVL.